This T cell receptor beta chain was found in a study of cytomegalovirus exposure and HLA in healthy donors. Broader study findings: In an earlier analysis, about 90% or about 30%: the productive usage of most TCR beta V segments. Many donors carried some public TCRs, although rarity characterized most TCR sequences. Some TCR beta chains (roughly 150 of them) were listed as cytomegalovirus-associated. Later, TCR association rates were found to vary by HLA locus, highest for DRB1 and lowest for HLA-C.

The PCR had 60 Vbeta and 13 Jbeta primers. Sequencing used immunoSEQ multiplex PCR; TCRdb keeps in-frame clones, though not all of them. Seen in this sample are some 130,000 clones; the ten most common clones hold around 1.5%. A remark on this clone: Its antigen is unknown.

Germline V gene lookup returns CDR1 MNHEY and CDR2 SMNVEV (reference sequence). This CDR3 region has 14 residues. The V and J ends lost 6 bases and 5 bases respectively, with 17 bases between them. The sample taken for sequencing was PBMCs. The sequence was collected from a woman aged 35 to 49 in good health and CMV-seronegative. V gene TRBV27 combines with J gene TRBJ2-7; tentatively, D is TRBD2 (6 bases). The CDR3 DNA is TGTGCCAGCAGACCCCTGGGGGGAAGCCACGAGCAGTACGTC. Translation gives CASRPLGGSHEQYV.